This T cell receptor (beta chain) emerged from a study of blood T cell repertoires in COVID-19. Profiled with immunoSEQ multiplex PCR; TCRdb holds only in-frame clones, not every one. This table has around 180,000 clones, 80% to 90% appearing once. With regard to this clone: An end of the junction differs from the germline gene, which may be a read error.

The sequence derives from a woman between 40 and 55 years old with acute COVID-19. The sequenced sample was PBMCs or T cells enriched from blood (not recorded which).

Here the CDR3 reads CATSGDGGAGDTQYF. DNA of the CDR3: TGTGCCACCAGCGGAGACGGGGGAGCGGGGGATACGCAGTATTTT. This chain connects TRBV15 to TRBJ2-3; 7 bases are a match to TRBD2. Per the germline V gene, CDR1 is LNHNV and CDR2 is YYDKDF (reference sequence). CDR3 length: 15 residues.